Reported below is one T cell receptor (beta chain). Its antigen is still unknown. The sample comes from a study of post-analysis software for immune sequencing data. At the level of the study: Recorded subtypes: relapsing-remitting, secondary progressive, progressive-relapsing; some patients unannotated. Study conclusions and caveats: Significantly lower normalized Chao1 diversity was seen in multiple sclerosis patients than in controls. In patients, about 5 TRBV segments were more frequent than in controls, with TRBV5-6, TRBV5-1 and TRBV20-1 among them.

Each TCR beta cDNA library carried unique molecular identifiers. The source material, about 0.9 to 10 million T cells, gave rise to about 490,000 cDNA molecules. TCRdb re-called the PCR reads with MiXCR, one entry per CDR3 protein. The sample has fewer than 700,000 distinct CDR3 sequences; roughly 47% are singletons. CDR3 length: 11 residues. Trimming removed 9 bases at V and 8 bases at J, with 13 bases between. The sequenced material came from blood. The TCR originated in a girl between 10 and 17 years old with multiple sclerosis. V usage is TRBV12-3 or TRBV12-4 and J usage is TRBJ1-2; D uncertain. In nucleotides, the CDR3 is TGTGCCAGTCGCGGGCCTCAAGGCTACACCTTC. Residues: CASRGPQGYTF.